This T cell receptor (beta chain) was sequenced during a study of blood T cell repertoires in COVID-19. Study information: Spain, Italy and the United States supplied samples that represented acute and convalescent COVID-19. The cDNA or gDNA used as material had been derived from T cells, B-cell-depleted T cells, or PBMCs.

Only a few counts were recorded for this clone. Authors' processing steps: Amplifying reference gene primers gave estimates of nucleated cell counts. Clones were sequenced by immunoSEQ multiplex PCR, and TCRdb holds only the in-frame ones, with some missing. The DNA gave D and trimming, while V, J and clone size come from that table. The sample records 65,000 to 95,000 clones, roughly 80% being singletons. Seattle-derived patients entered the study during active infection and were followed longitudinally. Trimming took 5 bases from V and 0 from J, leaving 13 bases between them. Germline CDR1 and CDR2: MNHEY and SMNVEV (reference sequence). The CDR3 totals 15 residues.

Sequenced input: peripheral blood. The TCR was taken from a man between 60 and 75 years old with COVID-19, enrolled during active disease. This chain links TRBV27 with TRBJ1-2, with D unclear. Here the CDR3 reads CASSPSARTNYGYTF. In nucleotides, the CDR3 is TGTGCCAGCAGTCCGAGTGCCCGCACTAACTATGGCTACACCTTC.